The TCR beta chain under discussion was sequenced for a study of cytotoxic CD8 clonotypes in ibrutinib-treated CLL. Broader study findings: Clonality increased at ibrutinib response, then returned toward baseline at progression. The study found public clonotypes uncommon, contracting or stable on treatment.

Comment on this clone: Antigen: not known.

The data were produced by immunoSEQ multiplex PCR, yet TCRdb's version contains in-frame clones alone and is incomplete. The sample includes some 310,000 clones, almost 80% of them seen just once. Cryopreserved PBMCs provided approximately 1.9 micrograms of genomic DNA for the TCR beta libraries. This sample comprised PBMCs, obtained before ibrutinib treatment. The TCR originated in a human donor with chronic lymphocytic leukemia.

CDR3 region: CAISRQGADNEQFF. The CDR3 DNA sequence: TGTGCCATCAGCAGACAGGGGGCGGATAATGAGCAGTTCTTC. This chain links TRBV10-3 with TRBJ2-1, with 10 bases aligning to TRBD1. Germline values: CDR1 ENHRY, CDR2 SYGVKD. The CDR3 is 14 residues long. V lost 6 bases, J lost 7 bases, and 6 bases stayed unmatched.